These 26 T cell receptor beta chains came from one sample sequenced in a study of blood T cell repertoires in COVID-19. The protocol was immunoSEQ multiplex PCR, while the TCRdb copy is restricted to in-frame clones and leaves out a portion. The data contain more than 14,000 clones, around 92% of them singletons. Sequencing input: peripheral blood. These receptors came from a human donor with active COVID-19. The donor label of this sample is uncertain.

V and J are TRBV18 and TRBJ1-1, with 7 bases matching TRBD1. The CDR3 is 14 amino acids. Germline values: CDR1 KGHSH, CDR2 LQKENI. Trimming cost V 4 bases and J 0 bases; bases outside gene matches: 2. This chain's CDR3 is CASSRQGMNTEAFF. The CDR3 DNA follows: TGTGCCAGCTCACGACAGGGCATGAACACTGAAGCTTTCTTT. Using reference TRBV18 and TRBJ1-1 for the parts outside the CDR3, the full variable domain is NAGVMQNPRHLVRRRGQEARLRCSPMKGHSHVYWYRQLPEEGLKFMVYLQKENIIDESGMPKERFSAEFPKEGPSILRIQQVVRGDSAAYFCASSRQGMNTEAFFGQGTRLTVV.

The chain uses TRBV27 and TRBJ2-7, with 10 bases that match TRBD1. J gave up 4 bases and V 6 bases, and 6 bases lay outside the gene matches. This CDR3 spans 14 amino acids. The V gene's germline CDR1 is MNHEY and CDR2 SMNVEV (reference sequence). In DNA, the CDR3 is TGTGCCAGCAGCCCCGGACAGGGGGGTTACGAGCAGTACTTC. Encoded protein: CASSPGQGGYEQYF.

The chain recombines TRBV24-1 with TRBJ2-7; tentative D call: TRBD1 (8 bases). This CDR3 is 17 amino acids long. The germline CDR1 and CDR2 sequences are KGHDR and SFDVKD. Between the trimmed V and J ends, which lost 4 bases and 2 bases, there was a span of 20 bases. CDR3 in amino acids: CATSDSGAGTGTYEQYF. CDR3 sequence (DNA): TGTGCCACCAGTGACTCTGGAGCGGGGACAGGTACCTACGAGCAGTACTTC.

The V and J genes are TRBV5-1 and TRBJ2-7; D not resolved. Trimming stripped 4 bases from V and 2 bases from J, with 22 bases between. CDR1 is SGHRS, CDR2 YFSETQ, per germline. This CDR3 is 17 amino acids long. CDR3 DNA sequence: TGCGCCAGCAGCCCGCCCCCCCCGAAGGAGTGGGCCTACGAGCAGTACTTC. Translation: CASSPPPPKEWAYEQYF. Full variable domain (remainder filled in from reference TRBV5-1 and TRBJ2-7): KAGVTQTPRYLIKTRGQQVTLSCSPISGHRSVSWYQQTPGQGLQFLFEYFSETQRNKGNFPGRFSGRQFSNSRSEMNVSTLELGDSALYLCASSPPPPKEWAYEQYFGPGTRLTVT.

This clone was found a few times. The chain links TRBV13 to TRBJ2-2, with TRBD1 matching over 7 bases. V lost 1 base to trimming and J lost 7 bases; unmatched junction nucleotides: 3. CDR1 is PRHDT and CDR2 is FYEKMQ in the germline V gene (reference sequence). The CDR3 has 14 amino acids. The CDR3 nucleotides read TGTGCCAGCAGCTTAGACAGGGGTGGCGGGGAGCTGTTTTTT. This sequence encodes CASSLDRGGGELFF.

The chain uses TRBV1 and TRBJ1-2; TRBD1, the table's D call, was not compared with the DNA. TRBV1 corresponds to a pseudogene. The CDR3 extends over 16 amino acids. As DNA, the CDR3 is TGCACCAGCAGCCCGGGACAGGGGGCGAATAACTATGGCTACACCTTC. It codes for CTSSPGQGANNYGYTF.

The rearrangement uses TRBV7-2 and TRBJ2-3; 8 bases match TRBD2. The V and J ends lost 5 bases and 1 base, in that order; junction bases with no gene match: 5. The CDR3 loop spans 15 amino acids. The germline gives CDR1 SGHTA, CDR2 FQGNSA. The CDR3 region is CASSPTGGGTDTQYF. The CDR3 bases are TGTGCCAGCAGCCCTACGGGGGGGGGCACAGATACGCAGTATTTT. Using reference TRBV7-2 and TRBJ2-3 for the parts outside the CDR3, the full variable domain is GAGVSQSPSNKVTEKGKDVELRCDPISGHTALYWYRQSLGQGLEFLIYFQGNSAPDKSGLPSDRFSAERTGGSVSTLTIQRTQQEDSAVYLCASSPTGGGTDTQYFGPGTRLTVL.

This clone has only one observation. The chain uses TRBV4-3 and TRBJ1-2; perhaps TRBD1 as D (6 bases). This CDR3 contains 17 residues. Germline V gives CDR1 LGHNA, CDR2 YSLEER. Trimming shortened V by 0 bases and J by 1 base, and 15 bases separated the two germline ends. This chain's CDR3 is CASSQDTFQGINYGYTF. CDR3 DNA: TGCGCCAGCAGCCAAGATACTTTCCAGGGGATTAACTATGGCTACACCTTC.

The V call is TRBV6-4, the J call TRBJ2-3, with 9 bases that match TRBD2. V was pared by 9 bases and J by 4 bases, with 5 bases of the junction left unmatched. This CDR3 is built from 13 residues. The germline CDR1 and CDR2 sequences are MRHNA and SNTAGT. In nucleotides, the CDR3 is TGTGCCAGTAAAGCGGGGGGATCAGATACGCAGTATTTT. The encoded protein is CASKAGGSDTQYF.

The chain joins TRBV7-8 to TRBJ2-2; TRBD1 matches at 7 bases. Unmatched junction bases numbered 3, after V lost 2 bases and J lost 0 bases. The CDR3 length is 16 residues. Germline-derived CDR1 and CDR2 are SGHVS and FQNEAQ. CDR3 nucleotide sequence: TGTGCCAGCAGCTTACTGGGACAGACGAACACCGGGGAGCTGTTTTTT. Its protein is CASSLLGQTNTGELFF.

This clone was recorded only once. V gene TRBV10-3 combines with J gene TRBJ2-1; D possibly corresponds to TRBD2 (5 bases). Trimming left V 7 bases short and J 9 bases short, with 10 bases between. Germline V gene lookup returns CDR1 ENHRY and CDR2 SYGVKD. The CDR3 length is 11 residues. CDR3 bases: TGTGCCATCACGGCCGGGGTTGAGCAGTTCTTC. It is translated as CAITAGVEQFF.

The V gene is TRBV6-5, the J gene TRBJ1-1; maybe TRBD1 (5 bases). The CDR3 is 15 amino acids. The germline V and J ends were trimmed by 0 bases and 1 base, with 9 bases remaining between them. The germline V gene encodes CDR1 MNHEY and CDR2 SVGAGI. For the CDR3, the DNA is TGTGCCAGCAGTTACTCATGGGGGGGGAACACTGAAGCTTTCTTT. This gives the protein CASSYSWGGNTEAFF.

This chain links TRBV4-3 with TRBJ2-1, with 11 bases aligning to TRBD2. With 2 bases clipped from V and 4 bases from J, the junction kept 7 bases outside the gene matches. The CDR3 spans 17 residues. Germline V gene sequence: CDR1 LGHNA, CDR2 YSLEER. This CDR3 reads CASSQLPSGGMYNEQFF. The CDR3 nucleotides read TGCGCCAGCAGCCAACTGCCTAGCGGGGGGATGTACAATGAGCAGTTCTTC.

This CDR3 is CASSVGGRGTDTQYF. CDR3 DNA sequence: TGTGCCAGCAGCGTAGGGGGCAGGGGCACAGATACGCAGTATTTT. The chain has TRBV9 and TRBJ2-3; TRBD1 is a possible D gene (5 bases). V shed 0 bases and J shed 1 base, with 9 bases lying between them. The CDR3 has 15 residues. Germline V gene lookup returns CDR1 SGDLS and CDR2 YYNGEE.

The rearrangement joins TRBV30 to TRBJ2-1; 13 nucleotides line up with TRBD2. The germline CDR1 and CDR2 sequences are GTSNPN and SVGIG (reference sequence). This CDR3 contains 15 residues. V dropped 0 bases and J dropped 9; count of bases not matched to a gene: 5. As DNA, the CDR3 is TGTGCCTGGAGTGTTAGGACTAGCGGGAGAGGTGAGCAGTTCTTC. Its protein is CAWSVRTSGRGEQFF.

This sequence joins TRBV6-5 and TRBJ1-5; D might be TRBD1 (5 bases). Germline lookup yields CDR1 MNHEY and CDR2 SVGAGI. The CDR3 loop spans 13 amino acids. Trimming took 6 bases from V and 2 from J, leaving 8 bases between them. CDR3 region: CASSSTGNQPQHF. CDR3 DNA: TGTGCCAGCAGCTCGACAGGCAATCAGCCCCAGCATTTT.

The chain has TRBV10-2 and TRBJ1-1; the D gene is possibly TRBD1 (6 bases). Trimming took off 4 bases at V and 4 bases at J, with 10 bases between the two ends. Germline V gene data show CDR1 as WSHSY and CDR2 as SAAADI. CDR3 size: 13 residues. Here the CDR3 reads CASSAQGPTEAFF. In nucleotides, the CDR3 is TGCGCCAGCAGTGCCCAGGGGCCCACTGAAGCTTTCTTT.

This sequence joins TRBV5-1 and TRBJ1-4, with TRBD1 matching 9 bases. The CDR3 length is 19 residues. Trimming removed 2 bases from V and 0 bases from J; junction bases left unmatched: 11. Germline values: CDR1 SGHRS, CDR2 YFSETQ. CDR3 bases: TGCGCCAGCAGCTTCGCCGGGACAGGGACCACTGCAACTAATGAAAAACTGTTTTTT. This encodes CASSFAGTGTTATNEKLFF.

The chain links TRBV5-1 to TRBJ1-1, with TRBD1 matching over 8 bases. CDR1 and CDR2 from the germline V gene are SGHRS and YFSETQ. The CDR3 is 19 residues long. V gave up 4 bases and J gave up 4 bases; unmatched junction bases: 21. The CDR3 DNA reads TGCGCCAGCAGCCACGCCTTGGGGGCAGGGGGCGCAGGAGGCACTGAAGCTTTCTTT. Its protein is CASSHALGAGGAGGTEAFF.

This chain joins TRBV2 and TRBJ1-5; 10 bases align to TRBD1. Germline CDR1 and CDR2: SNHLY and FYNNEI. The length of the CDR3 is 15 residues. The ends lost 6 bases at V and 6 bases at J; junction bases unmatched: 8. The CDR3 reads CASSPRDRGSQPQHF. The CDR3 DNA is TGTGCCAGCAGCCCCAGGGACAGGGGAAGTCAGCCCCAGCATTTT.

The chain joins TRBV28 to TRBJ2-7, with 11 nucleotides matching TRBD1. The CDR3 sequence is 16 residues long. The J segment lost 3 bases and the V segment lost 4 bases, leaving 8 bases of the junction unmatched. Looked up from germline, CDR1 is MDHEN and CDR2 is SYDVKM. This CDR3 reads CASSSQPGTGGYEQYF. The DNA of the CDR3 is TGTGCCAGCAGTTCACAGCCCGGGACAGGGGGCTACGAGCAGTACTTC.

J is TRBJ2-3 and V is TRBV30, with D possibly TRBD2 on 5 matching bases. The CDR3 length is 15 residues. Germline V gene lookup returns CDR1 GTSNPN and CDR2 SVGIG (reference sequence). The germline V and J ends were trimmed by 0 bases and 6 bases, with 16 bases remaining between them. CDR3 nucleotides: TGTGCCTGGAGTGTATTGGTGGGGAGTGTGGATACGCAGTATTTT. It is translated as CAWSVLVGSVDTQYF.

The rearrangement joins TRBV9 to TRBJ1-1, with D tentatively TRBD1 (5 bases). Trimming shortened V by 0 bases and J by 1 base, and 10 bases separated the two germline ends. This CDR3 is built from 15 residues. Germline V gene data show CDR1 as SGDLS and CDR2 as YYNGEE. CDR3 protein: CASSVEAGPNTEAFF. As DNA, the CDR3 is TGTGCCAGCAGCGTAGAAGCAGGGCCGAACACTGAAGCTTTCTTT.

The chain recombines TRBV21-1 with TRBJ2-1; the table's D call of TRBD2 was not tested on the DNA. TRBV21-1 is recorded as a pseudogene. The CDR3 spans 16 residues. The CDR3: CASSKGTGVVDNEQFF. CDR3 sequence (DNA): TGTGCCAGCAGCAAAGGGACCGGGGTGGTGGACAATGAGCAGTTCTTC.

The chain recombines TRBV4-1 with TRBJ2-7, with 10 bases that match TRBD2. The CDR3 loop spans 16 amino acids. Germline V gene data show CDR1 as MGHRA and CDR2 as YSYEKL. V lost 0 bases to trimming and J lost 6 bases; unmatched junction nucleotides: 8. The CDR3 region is CASSQEKLAGAGEQYF. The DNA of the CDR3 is TGCGCCAGCAGCCAAGAGAAGCTAGCGGGGGCGGGCGAGCAGTACTTC.

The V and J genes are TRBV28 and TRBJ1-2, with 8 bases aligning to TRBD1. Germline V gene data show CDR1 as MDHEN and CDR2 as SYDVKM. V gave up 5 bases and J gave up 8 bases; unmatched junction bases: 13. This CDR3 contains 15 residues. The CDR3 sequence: CASSRSGGPPGGYTF. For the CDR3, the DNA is TGTGCCAGCAGTCGCTCAGGGGGCCCACCGGGGGGCTACACCTTC.